This passage covers 27 T cell receptor beta chains from one sample sequenced in a study of OX40 agonist ivuxolimab in advanced cancers. Repertoires were generated with immunoSEQ multiplex PCR, while TCRdb's copy carries only in-frame clones and drops some. The table shows roughly 20,000 clones, with around four fifths occurring only once. Material: CD4+ or CD8+ T cells sorted from blood, obtained in a trial of the OX40 agonist ivuxolimab. The receptors stem from an adult with an advanced solid tumor such as melanoma, head and neck, liver or kidney cancer.

J is TRBJ2-5 and V is TRBV15, with TRBD2 matching 8 bases. The CDR3 has 15 residues. The V and J ends lost 4 bases and 2 bases, in that order; junction bases with no gene match: 6. Germline V gene sequence: CDR1 LNHNV, CDR2 YYDKDF (reference sequence). CDR3 region: CATSIRLALQETQYF. In DNA, the CDR3 is TGTGCCACCAGCATTAGACTAGCGTTACAAGAGACCCAGTACTTC. Full variable domain (missing parts from reference TRBV15 and TRBJ2-5): DAMVIQNPRYQVTQFGKPVTLSCSQTLNHNVMYWYQQKSSQAPKLLFHYYDKDFNNEADTPDNFQSRRPNTSFCFLDIRSPGLGDTAMYLCATSIRLALQETQYFGPGTRLLVL.

V gene TRBV5-1 combines with J gene TRBJ2-7; no clear D gene. V shed 4 bases and J shed 3 bases, with 8 bases lying between them. Germline V lookup: CDR1 SGHRS, CDR2 YFSETQ. The CDR3 loop spans 12 amino acids. CDR3 in amino acids: CASSPDFYEQYF. DNA of the CDR3: TGCGCCAGCAGCCCCGACTTCTACGAGCAGTACTTC.

The chain joins TRBV11-2 to TRBJ2-3; TRBD2 aligns across 9 bases. V lost 0 bases to trimming and J lost 3 bases; unmatched junction nucleotides: 1. Germline CDR1 is SGHAT and CDR2 is FQNNGV. This CDR3 has 15 amino acids. CDR3 amino acids: CASSLDAGGTDTQYF. CDR3 sequence (DNA): TGTGCCAGCAGCTTAGATGCGGGAGGGACAGATACGCAGTATTTT. The whole variable domain, remainder taken from reference TRBV11-2 and TRBJ2-3, is EAGVAQSPRYKIIEKRQSVAFWCNPISGHATLYWYQQILGQGPKLLIQFQNNGVVDDSQLPKDRFSAERLKGVDSTLKIQPAKLEDSAVYLCASSLDAGGTDTQYFGPGTRLTVL.

The gene calls are TRBV9 and TRBJ2-1; possibly TRBD2 for D (6 bases). This CDR3 comprises 18 residues. Looked up from germline, CDR1 is SGDLS and CDR2 is YYNGEE. Between the trimmed V and J ends, which lost 0 bases and 2 bases, there was a span of 18 bases. This CDR3 reads CASSVESLGLETYNEQFF. For the CDR3, the DNA is TGTGCCAGCAGCGTAGAGTCCCTGGGACTGGAGACCTACAATGAGCAGTTCTTC.

The chain recombines TRBV11-2 with TRBJ2-1; D remains ambiguous. The CDR3 runs to 12 residues. In germline, CDR1 is SGHAT, CDR2 FQNNGV. V was shortened by 0 bases and J by 6 bases, with 3 bases between the two germline ends. The CDR3 loop reads CASSLEVNEQFF. For the CDR3, the DNA is TGTGCCAGCAGCTTAGAGGTCAATGAGCAGTTCTTC.

This clone was counted a few times. The genes are TRBV29-1 and TRBJ2-2; 8 bases agree with TRBD1. The CDR3 spans 13 residues. CDR1 is SQVTM and CDR2 is ANQGSEA in the germline V gene. V was clipped by 5 bases and J by 3 bases; unmatched bases: 2. CDR3 residues: CSVPGGDTGELFF. The DNA of the CDR3 is TGCAGCGTTCCAGGGGGCGACACCGGGGAGCTGTTTTTT.

The chain carries TRBV7-6 and TRBJ2-3; TRBD1 aligns across 8 bases. The CDR3 contains 16 residues. V lost 3 bases and J lost 0; bases outside the gene matches: 5. CDR1 and CDR2 from the germline V gene are SGHVS and FNYEAQ. CDR3 bases: TGTGCCAGCAGCTTCCGGACAGGGATTAGCACAGATACGCAGTATTTT. It is translated as CASSFRTGISTDTQYF.

This chain joins TRBV19 and TRBJ2-1; a possible D gene is TRBD2 (6 bases). Trimming took off 1 base at V and 4 bases at J, with 11 bases between the two ends. From germline, CDR1 is LNHDA and CDR2 SQIVND (reference sequence). This CDR3 spans 15 amino acids. Here the CDR3 reads CASSIAGALYNEQFF. The CDR3 coding sequence is TGTGCCAGTAGTATAGCGGGAGCGTTGTACAATGAGCAGTTCTTC.

The rearrangement joins TRBV7-9 to TRBJ2-3; D is ambiguous. Germline V lookup: CDR1 SEHNR, CDR2 FQNEAQ (reference sequence). Trimming pared 6 bases from V and 6 bases from J, leaving 4 bases between. The CDR3 is 10 residues long. The CDR3 nucleotides are TGTGCCAGCAGGGACGATACGCAGTATTTT. Protein product: CASRDDTQYF. Full variable domain (rest looked up from reference TRBV7-9 and TRBJ2-3): DTGVSQNPRHKITKRGQNVTFRCDPISEHNRLYWYRQTLGQGPEFLTYFQNEAQLEKSRLLSDRFSAERPKGSFSTLEIQRTEQGDSAMYLCASRDDTQYFGPGTRLTVL.

V and J are TRBV19 and TRBJ2-2, with unresolved D. The CDR3 spans 13 residues. From germline, CDR1 is LNHDA and CDR2 SQIVND (reference sequence). Deletions cut 4 bases from V and 5 bases from J, with 8 bases between. The CDR3, as DNA: TGTGCCAGTAGTACATTGGGAACCGGGGAGCTGTTTTTT. Amino acid sequence: CASSTLGTGELFF. Filled out from reference TRBV19 and TRBJ2-2, the complete variable domain reads DGGITQSPKYLFRKEGQNVTLSCEQNLNHDAMYWYRQDPGQGLRLIYYSQIVNDFQKGDIAEGYSVSREKKESFPLTVTSAQKNPTAFYLCASSTLGTGELFFGEGSRLTVL.

The chain employs TRBV6-6 and TRBJ1-5, with D uncertain. CDR1 and CDR2 (germline): MNHNY, SVGAGI (reference sequence). This CDR3 has 13 residues. Trimming took off 7 bases at V and 0 bases at J, with 7 bases between the two ends. In DNA, the CDR3 is TGTGCCAGCACAGATTTTAGCAATCAGCCCCAGCATTTT. This codes for CASTDFSNQPQHF.

V gene TRBV19 combines with J gene TRBJ2-1; D could derive from TRBD1 or TRBD2 (5 bases each). Germline V gene sequence: CDR1 LNHDA, CDR2 SQIVND (reference sequence). V lost 4 bases, J lost 6 bases, and 13 bases lay in between. CDR3 length equals 14 residues. The CDR3 loop reads CASSTRDPPNEQFF. CDR3 DNA sequence: TGTGCCAGTAGTACGAGGGACCCACCCAATGAGCAGTTCTTC.

The genes are TRBV5-1 and TRBJ1-3; 8 positions match TRBD1. This CDR3 has 15 amino acids. The germline V gene has CDR1 SGHRS and CDR2 YFSETQ. The ends lost 4 bases at V and 2 bases at J; junction bases unmatched: 5. In nucleotides, the CDR3 is TGCGCCAGCAGCGTGGACAGGGCTACTGGAAACACCATATATTTT. This translates into CASSVDRATGNTIYF.

The V gene is TRBV30, the J gene TRBJ2-1; 7 bases align to TRBD1. J was trimmed by 2 bases and V by 4 bases; bases with no gene match: 8. CDR3 length equals 15 residues. Per the germline V gene, CDR1 is GTSNPN and CDR2 is SVGIG (reference sequence). CDR3 in amino acids: CAWNDPGQTYNEQFF. The DNA of the CDR3 is TGTGCCTGGAACGATCCGGGACAGACCTACAATGAGCAGTTCTTC.

V is TRBV7-9 and J is TRBJ2-7; D unclear. Trimming removed 5 bases from V and 4 bases from J, with 6 bases in between. The CDR3 runs to 11 residues. CDR1 is SEHNR, CDR2 FQNEAQ, per germline (reference sequence). The CDR3, as DNA: TGTGCCAGCAGCGGAGTGTACGAGCAGTACTTC. This translates into CASSGVYEQYF.

The chain is built from TRBV5-8 and TRBJ2-1; D is unresolved. Germline lookup yields CDR1 SGHTS and CDR2 YDEGEE. The CDR3 is 15 residues long. V dropped 4 bases and J dropped 3 bases, with 14 bases sitting between them. DNA of the CDR3: TGTGCCAGCAGCGATTGGCCAGGTTACTACAATGAGCAGTTCTTC. It codes for CASSDWPGYYNEQFF.

The chain employs TRBV27 and TRBJ2-1, with 7 bases fitting TRBD1. CDR1 MNHEY and CDR2 SMNVEV come from the germline V gene (reference sequence). The junction had 4 bases not matched to a gene; V was cut back by 7 bases and J by 1 base. The CDR3 has 14 residues. The CDR3 loop reads CASKNRGSYNEQFF. The CDR3 region has the DNA TGTGCCAGCAAAAACAGGGGTTCCTACAATGAGCAGTTCTTC.

This sequence joins TRBV27 and TRBJ1-2; D uncertain. CDR1 MNHEY and CDR2 SMNVEV come from the germline V gene (reference sequence). The V end was cut by 4 bases, the J end by 3 bases, with 9 bases between. This CDR3 comprises 13 residues. The CDR3 region has the DNA TGTGCCAGCAGTTCAGGCTCGGACTATGGCTACACCTTC. Translating it yields CASSSGSDYGYTF.

V is TRBV7-9 and J is TRBJ2-3; 9 nucleotides match TRBD2. Germline V gene lookup returns CDR1 SEHNR and CDR2 FQNEAQ (reference sequence). Losses at the gene ends were 1 base for V and 6 bases for J; bases not matched to a gene: 5. This CDR3 has 15 residues. CDR3: CASSLVLAGADTQYF. The CDR3 region has the DNA TGTGCCAGCAGCTTAGTATTAGCGGGAGCGGATACGCAGTATTTT.

The chain has TRBV6-5 and TRBJ2-7; 9 bases align to TRBD1. V trimming: 5 bases; J trimming: 5 bases; junction bases outside the gene matches: 7. CDR3 length: 14 residues. Germline CDR1 reads MNHEY; CDR2 reads SVGAGI. CDR3 sequence: CASSLRDRDDEQYF. The CDR3 nucleotides read TGTGCCAGCAGTCTCCGGGACAGGGATGACGAGCAGTACTTC.

V and J are TRBV5-6 and TRBJ1-3; D gene uncertain. The CDR3 spans 13 residues. The V gene lost 0 bases and the J gene lost 2 bases, with 3 bases spanning the gap. Per germline, CDR1 SGHDT and CDR2 YYEEEE. The CDR3 region has the DNA TGTGCCAGCAGCTTGGGTCCTGGAAACACCATATATTTT. This codes for CASSLGPGNTIYF.

The chain combines TRBV11-2 with TRBJ2-7, with unresolved D. The germline V and J ends were trimmed by 3 bases and 3 bases, with 15 bases remaining between them. Germline V gene sequence: CDR1 SGHAT, CDR2 FQNNGV. This CDR3 has 15 residues. The CDR3 coding sequence is TGTGCCAGCAGCTTCATCGAGAGTCAGAGCTACGAGCAGTACTTC. Its protein is CASSFIESQSYEQYF.

This clone has a single count. The J gene is TRBJ2-5, the V gene TRBV7-2; TRBD1 agrees at 9 bases. Trimming removed 7 bases from V and 5 bases from J; junction bases left unmatched: 14. CDR1 and CDR2 from the germline V gene are SGHTA and FQGNSA. The CDR3 has 16 residues. The CDR3 protein is CASNGPQGAHLETQYF. The CDR3 DNA is TGTGCCAGCAACGGACCACAGGGGGCGCATTTGGAGACCCAGTACTTC.

The rearrangement uses TRBV27 and TRBJ2-7, with unresolved D. Germline V CDR1 and CDR2: MNHEY, SMNVEV (reference sequence). Trimming took off 0 bases at V and 4 bases at J, with 4 bases between the two ends. The CDR3 length is 12 residues. CDR3 amino acids: CASSLSGYEQYF. CDR3 nucleotide sequence: TGTGCCAGCAGTTTATCTGGATACGAGCAGTACTTC.

This clone was seen only a few times. In nucleotides, the CDR3 is TGTGCCAGCTGCCGGACAGGGGGCACAGATACGCAGTATTTT. Encoded protein: CASCRTGGTDTQYF. The chain couples TRBV27 to TRBJ2-3; 9 bases are a match to TRBD1. The CDR3 is 14 amino acids. Germline trimming cut 8 bases from V and 1 base from J; bases unmatched to any gene: 4. Germline V lookup: CDR1 MNHEY, CDR2 SMNVEV (reference sequence).

The V and J genes are TRBV10-2 and TRBJ1-5; no clear D gene. CDR3 length: 13 residues. V lost 6 bases and J 6 bases, leaving 12 bases between the germline ends. The germline V gene has CDR1 WSHSY and CDR2 SAAADI. CDR3 sequence: CASRISPSQPQHF. The CDR3 region has the DNA TGCGCCAGCAGAATAAGTCCTTCTCAGCCCCAGCATTTT.

The V call is TRBV30, the J call TRBJ1-4; TRBD1 might be the D (6 bases). V was shortened by 1 base and J by 2 bases, with 14 bases between the two germline ends. The V gene's germline CDR1 is GTSNPN and CDR2 SVGIG (reference sequence). The length of the CDR3 is 16 residues. DNA for the CDR3: TGTGCCTGGAGTGCAAAAACAGGGACCACTAATGAAAAACTGTTTTTT. Translated: CAWSAKTGTTNEKLFF.